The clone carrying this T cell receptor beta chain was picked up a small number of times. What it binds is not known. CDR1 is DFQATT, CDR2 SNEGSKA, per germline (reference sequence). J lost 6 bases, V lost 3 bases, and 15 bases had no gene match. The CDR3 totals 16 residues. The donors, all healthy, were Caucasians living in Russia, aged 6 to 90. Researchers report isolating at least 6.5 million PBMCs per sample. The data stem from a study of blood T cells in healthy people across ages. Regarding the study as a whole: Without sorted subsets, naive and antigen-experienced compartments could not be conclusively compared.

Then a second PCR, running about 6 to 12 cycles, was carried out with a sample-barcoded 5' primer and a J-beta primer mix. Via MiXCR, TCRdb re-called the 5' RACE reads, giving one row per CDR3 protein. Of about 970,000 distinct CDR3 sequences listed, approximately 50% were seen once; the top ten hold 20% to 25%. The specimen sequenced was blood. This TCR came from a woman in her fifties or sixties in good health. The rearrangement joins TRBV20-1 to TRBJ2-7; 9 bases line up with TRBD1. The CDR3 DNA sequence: TGCAGTGCTAGCCTCTTTGTGGGACAGGGCGTTGGCGAGCAGTACTTC. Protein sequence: CSASLFVGQGVGEQYF.